The 2 T cell receptor beta chains in this list originate from one sample, sequenced in a study of cytomegalovirus exposure and HLA in healthy donors. PCR was performed using 60 Vbeta and 13 Jbeta primers. Here immunoSEQ multiplex PCR was the method, and the copy in TCRdb shows in-frame clones only, minus some. This table holds fewer than 100,000 clones, roughly 78% found once. The sequencing sample was made of PBMCs. The receptors shown here come from a male donor in good health and CMV-seropositive.

The chain combines TRBV5-6 with TRBJ2-5; 8 bases are shared with TRBD1. CDR1 SGHDT and CDR2 YYEEEE come from the germline V gene. With 2 bases clipped from V and 5 bases from J, the junction kept 8 bases outside the gene matches. The CDR3 sequence is 15 residues long. The chain's CDR3 is CASSFNQGAGETQYF. The CDR3 nucleotides read TGTGCCAGCAGCTTCAATCAGGGGGCGGGGGAGACCCAGTACTTC.

V usage is TRBV6-5 and J usage is TRBJ2-4; maybe TRBD1 (5 bases). This CDR3 is built from 14 residues. V lost 9 bases and J lost 4, with 16 bases in between. Germline values: CDR1 MNHEY, CDR2 SVGAGI. This CDR3 reads CARHSGLEKNIQYF. CDR3 DNA sequence: TGTGCCAGACACTCAGGGTTGGAAAAAAACATTCAGTACTTC.